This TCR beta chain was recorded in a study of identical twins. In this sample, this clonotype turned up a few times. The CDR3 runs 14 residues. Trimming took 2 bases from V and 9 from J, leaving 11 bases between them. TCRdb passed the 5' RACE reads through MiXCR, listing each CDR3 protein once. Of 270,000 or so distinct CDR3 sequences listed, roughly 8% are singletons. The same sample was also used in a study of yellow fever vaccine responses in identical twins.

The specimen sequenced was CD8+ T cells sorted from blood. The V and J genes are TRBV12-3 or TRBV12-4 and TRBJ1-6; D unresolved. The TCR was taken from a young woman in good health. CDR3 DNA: TGTGCCAGCAGTTTACCCCTCATCGGTTCACCCCTCCACTTT. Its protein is CASSLPLIGSPLHF.